These 19 T cell receptor beta chains share one sample of origin, sequenced in a study of CD8+ T cells in alopecia areata. cDNA reverse transcribed from extracted RNA served as the sequencing template. TCRdb's table, derived via immunoSEQ multiplex PCR, lists solely in-frame clones and lacks some. The sample contains some 200,000 clones, around 60% of which appear only once. Here the sequenced sample was CD4+ T cells sorted from blood, taken at week 0. All receptors come from a human donor with alopecia areata.

The chain employs TRBV4-1 and TRBJ2-5, with D possibly being TRBD1 or TRBD2 (5 bases each). Germline lookup yields CDR1 MGHRA and CDR2 YSYEKL. Trimming left V 0 bases short and J 5 bases short, with 13 bases between. The CDR3 runs 15 residues. CDR3 sequence: CASSQEGTLPETQYF. CDR3 nucleotides: TGCGCCAGCAGCCAAGAGGGGACGTTGCCGGAGACCCAGTACTTC.

The rearrangement links TRBV6-6 to TRBJ1-1, with no clear D. The CDR3 has 11 amino acids. Germline values: CDR1 MNHNY, CDR2 SVGAGI (reference sequence). The V end lost 10 bases, the J end lost 5 bases, and 11 bases lay between the germline ends. CDR3 nucleotide sequence: TGTGCCACCTTCGCGGCGACTGAAGCTTTCTTT. Amino acid sequence: CATFAATEAFF.

J is TRBJ2-4 and V is TRBV30, with D perhaps given as TRBD1 or TRBD2 (5 bases each). CDR3 length: 15 amino acids. Trimming shortened V by 2 bases and J by 0 bases, and 11 bases separated the two germline ends. The germline CDR1 and CDR2 sequences are GTSNPN and SVGIG (reference sequence). The CDR3 nucleotides read TGTGCCTGGAGTTGGGGACGGCTAGCCAAAAACATTCAGTACTTC. It specifies CAWSWGRLAKNIQYF.

The chain employs TRBV28 and TRBJ2-3; 14 bases fit TRBD2. Germline CDR1 MDHEN, CDR2 SYDVKM. CDR3 length equals 16 residues. J was trimmed by 9 bases and V by 6 bases; bases with no gene match: 11. The CDR3: CASSSRLAGGPETQYF. CDR3 DNA sequence: TGTGCCAGCAGCTCCCGACTAGCGGGGGGGCCGGAGACGCAGTATTTT.

The table lists this clone with a few counts. The chain links TRBV30 to TRBJ2-4; D is unclear. CDR3 size: 14 residues. V was pared by 2 bases and J by 0 bases, with 8 bases between. Germline lookup yields CDR1 GTSNPN and CDR2 SVGIG (reference sequence). The CDR3 DNA is TGTGCCTGGAGTCCCGGACCAGCCAAAAACATTCAGTACTTC. Residues: CAWSPGPAKNIQYF.

The chain links TRBV27 to TRBJ1-1; D not certain. The CDR3 length is 13 residues. Germline CDR1 is MNHEY and CDR2 is SMNVEV (reference sequence). V was clipped by 3 bases and J by 7 bases, with 12 bases between them. In DNA, the CDR3 is TGTGCCAGCAGTTTTGTTATCGGGGATGAAGCTTTCTTT. Translating gives CASSFVIGDEAFF.

This CDR3 is CASSVVSYNEQFF. DNA of the CDR3: TGTGCCAGCAGCGTAGTCTCCTACAATGAGCAGTTCTTC. The chain combines TRBV11-2 with TRBJ2-1; D unresolved. Trimming shortened V by 5 bases and J by 0 bases, and 5 bases separated the two germline ends. The CDR3 has 13 residues. The V gene's germline CDR1 is SGHAT and CDR2 FQNNGV.

This clone was seen once. V gene TRBV7-9 combines with J gene TRBJ2-6, with D possibly matching TRBD1 (5 bases). V was trimmed by 4 bases and J by 2 bases, leaving 18 bases between them. The germline gives CDR1 SEHNR, CDR2 FQNEAQ (reference sequence). CDR3 length equals 18 residues. CDR3 amino acids: CASSWPTVYHPGANVLTF. In nucleotides, the CDR3 is TGTGCCAGCAGCTGGCCGACAGTATATCATCCTGGGGCCAACGTCCTGACTTTC.

This clone was seen a handful of times. The chain recombines TRBV29-1 with TRBJ2-7, with 7 bases lining up with TRBD2. The CDR3 is made up of 13 amino acids. With 4 bases clipped from V and 3 bases from J, the junction kept 6 bases outside the gene matches. CDR1 and CDR2 from the germline V gene are SQVTM and ANQGSEA. CDR3 protein: CSVVLAGDYEQYF. The CDR3 region has the DNA TGCAGCGTTGTTCTGGCGGGGGACTACGAGCAGTACTTC.

This chain links TRBV29-1 with TRBJ1-5; TRBD1 matches at 9 bases. Trimming took 4 bases from V and 6 from J; bases not matched to a gene: 10. The CDR3 spans 15 residues. From germline, CDR1 is SQVTM and CDR2 ANQGSEA. CDR3 amino acids: CSVAWGTGLSQPQHF. CDR3 coding DNA: TGCAGCGTTGCTTGGGGGACAGGGTTAAGTCAGCCCCAGCATTTT.

This chain connects TRBV9 to TRBJ2-1; D possibly corresponds to TRBD1 (6 bases). The CDR3 is 15 amino acids. From germline, CDR1 is SGDLS and CDR2 YYNGEE. Trimming removed 0 bases at V and 5 bases at J, with 12 bases between. The CDR3, as DNA: TGTGCCAGCAGCGTAGAACAGGGACCCCACAATGAGCAGTTCTTC. It translates to CASSVEQGPHNEQFF.

CDR3 in DNA: TGTGCCATCAGTGTGGGACAGGGGGAAGGTTACGAGCAGTACTTC. Translated, it gives CAISVGQGEGYEQYF. V gene TRBV10-3 combines with J gene TRBJ2-7; 11 positions agree with TRBD1. The CDR3 extends over 15 amino acids. The germline V gene encodes CDR1 ENHRY and CDR2 SYGVKD. After removal of 4 bases from V and 4 bases from J, the junction contained 6 bases not matched to a gene.

This clone was observed a handful of times. DNA for the CDR3: TGCGCCAGCAGCCCGCCAGCCCAGACAGGGGTCGGCGGCTACACCTTC. Translated: CASSPPAQTGVGGYTF. The rearrangement joins TRBV5-1 to TRBJ1-2; TRBD1 agrees at 8 bases. This CDR3 comprises 16 residues. V lost 4 bases and J lost 8; bases outside the gene matches: 16. CDR1 and CDR2 (germline): SGHRS, YFSETQ. The complete variable domain, with remaining parts taken from reference TRBV5-1 and TRBJ1-2, reads KAGVTQTPRYLIKTRGQQVTLSCSPISGHRSVSWYQQTPGQGLQFLFEYFSETQRNKGNFPGRFSGRQFSNSRSEMNVSTLELGDSALYLCASSPPAQTGVGGYTFGSGTRLTVV.

This rearrangement joins TRBV30 to TRBJ2-7; tentatively, D is TRBD1 or TRBD2 (5 bases each). The CDR3 has 13 residues. Looked up from germline, CDR1 is GTSNPN and CDR2 is SVGIG (reference sequence). V lost 0 bases and J lost 5, with 11 bases in between. CDR3 region: CAWSVGLRDEQYF. The CDR3 DNA reads as TGTGCCTGGAGTGTTGGACTCAGGGACGAGCAGTACTTC.

This sequence joins TRBV19 and TRBJ1-4; TRBD1 aligns across 9 bases. Per the germline V gene, CDR1 is LNHDA and CDR2 is SQIVND (reference sequence). The V segment lost 5 bases and the J segment 6 bases; nucleotides outside the gene matches: 4. This CDR3 is 14 amino acids long. CDR3 DNA: TGTGCCAGTAGTCGGGACAGGGTCGATGAAAAACTGTTTTTT. Protein product: CASSRDRVDEKLFF.

The chain recombines TRBV6-5 with TRBJ1-2, with a weak D call TRBD1 (6 bases). CDR1 is MNHEY and CDR2 is SVGAGI in the germline V gene. Trimming shortened V by 0 bases and J by 6 bases, and 11 bases separated the two germline ends. CDR3 size: 14 residues. The DNA of the CDR3 is TGTGCCAGCAGTTACTCGACGGGGGGCCATGGCTACACCTTC. It specifies CASSYSTGGHGYTF.

This clone was counted between two and nine times. This chain links TRBV5-6 with TRBJ1-5; no firm D call. CDR3 length: 12 amino acids. Trimming cost V 4 bases and J 4 bases, with 6 bases left between them. CDR1 and CDR2 (germline): SGHDT, YYEEEE. For the CDR3, the DNA is TGTGCCAGCAGCCTCATAAATCAGCCCCAGCATTTT. Translation: CASSLINQPQHF.

In regard to this clone: Other DNA sequences of this sample code for an identical CDR3. The rearrangement joins TRBV15 to TRBJ1-3; D not certain. The CDR3 runs to 12 residues. Germline CDR1 is LNHNV and CDR2 is YYDKDF (reference sequence). The V end lost 1 base, the J end lost 4 bases, and 2 bases lay between the germline ends. CDR3 sequence reads: CATSRAGNTIYF. CDR3 coding DNA: TGTGCCACCAGCAGAGCCGGAAACACCATATATTTT.

V is TRBV4-2 and J is TRBJ2-2, with D tentatively TRBD2 (5 bases). The CDR3 consists of 12 residues. The V end was cut by 4 bases, the J end by 8 bases, with 8 bases between. Germline CDR1 reads LGHNA; CDR2 reads YNFKEQ. CDR3 DNA sequence: TGTGCCAGCAGCCCTAGCCCGGGGGAGCTGTTTTTT. Amino acids: CASSPSPGELFF.